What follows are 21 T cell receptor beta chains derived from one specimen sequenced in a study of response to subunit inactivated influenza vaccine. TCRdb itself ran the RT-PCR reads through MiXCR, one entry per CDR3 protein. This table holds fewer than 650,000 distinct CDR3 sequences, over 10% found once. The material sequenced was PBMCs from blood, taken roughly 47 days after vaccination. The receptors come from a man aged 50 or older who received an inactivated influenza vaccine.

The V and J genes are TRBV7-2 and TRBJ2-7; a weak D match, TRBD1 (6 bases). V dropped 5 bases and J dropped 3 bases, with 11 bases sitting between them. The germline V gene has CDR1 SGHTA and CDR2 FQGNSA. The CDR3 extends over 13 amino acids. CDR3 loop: CASSNRVGYEQYF. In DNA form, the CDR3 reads TGTGCCAGCAGCAACAGGGTTGGCTACGAGCAGTACTTC. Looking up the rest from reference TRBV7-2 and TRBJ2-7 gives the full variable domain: GAGVSQSPSNKVTEKGKDVELRCDPISGHTALYWYRQSLGQGLEFLIYFQGNSAPDKSGLPSDRFSAERTGGSVSTLTIQRTQQEDSAVYLCASSNRVGYEQYFGPGTRLTVT.

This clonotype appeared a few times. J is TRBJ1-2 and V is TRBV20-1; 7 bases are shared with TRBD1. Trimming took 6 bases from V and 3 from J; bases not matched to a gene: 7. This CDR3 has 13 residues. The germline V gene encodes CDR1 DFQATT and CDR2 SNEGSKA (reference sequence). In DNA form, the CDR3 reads TGCAGTGCCTTTCGGGGGACAGACTATGGCTACACCTTC. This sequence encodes CSAFRGTDYGYTF.

CDR3 bases: TGCGCCAGCAGCCGCGTCAATAATTACAGGGGGCCCAACTCTGGGGCCAACGTCCTGACTTTC. It is translated as CASSRVNNYRGPNSGANVLTF. The V and J genes are TRBV4-1 and TRBJ2-6; 9 bases are shared with TRBD1. Germline CDR1 MGHRA, CDR2 YSYEKL. The CDR3 extends over 21 amino acids. The V segment lost 4 bases and the J segment 0 bases; nucleotides outside the gene matches: 16.

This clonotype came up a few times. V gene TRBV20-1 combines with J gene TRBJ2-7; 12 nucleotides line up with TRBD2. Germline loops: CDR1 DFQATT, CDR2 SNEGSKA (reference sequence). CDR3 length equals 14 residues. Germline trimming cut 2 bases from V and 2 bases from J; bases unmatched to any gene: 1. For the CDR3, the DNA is TGCAGTGCTAGACTAGCGGGGGGGACCTACGAGCAGTACTTC. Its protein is CSARLAGGTYEQYF.

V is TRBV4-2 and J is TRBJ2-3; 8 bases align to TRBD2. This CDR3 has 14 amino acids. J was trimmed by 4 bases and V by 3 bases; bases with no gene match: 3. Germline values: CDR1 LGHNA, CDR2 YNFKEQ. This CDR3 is CASSQGLGSDTQYF. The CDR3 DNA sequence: TGTGCCAGCAGCCAGGGACTAGGCTCAGATACGCAGTATTTT.

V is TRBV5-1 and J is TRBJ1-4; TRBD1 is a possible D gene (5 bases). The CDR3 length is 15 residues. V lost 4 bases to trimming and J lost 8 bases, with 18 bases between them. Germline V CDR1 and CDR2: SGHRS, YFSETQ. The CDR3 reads CASSQGVLAPEKLFF. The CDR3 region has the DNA TGCGCCAGCAGCCAAGGGGTTTTAGCGCCAGAAAAACTGTTTTTT. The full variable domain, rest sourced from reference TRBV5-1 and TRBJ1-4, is KAGVTQTPRYLIKTRGQQVTLSCSPISGHRSVSWYQQTPGQGLQFLFEYFSETQRNKGNFPGRFSGRQFSNSRSEMNVSTLELGDSALYLCASSQGVLAPEKLFFGSGTQLSVL.

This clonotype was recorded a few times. The CDR3 is CASSLDLSGELFF. In DNA, the CDR3 is TGTGCCAGCAGCTTGGATTTATCCGGGGAGCTGTTTTTT. The genes are TRBV11-1 and TRBJ2-2; D is unresolved. V was shortened by 3 bases and J by 6 bases, with 8 bases between the two germline ends. The germline gives CDR1 SGHAT, CDR2 FQDESV (reference sequence). This CDR3 has 13 residues.

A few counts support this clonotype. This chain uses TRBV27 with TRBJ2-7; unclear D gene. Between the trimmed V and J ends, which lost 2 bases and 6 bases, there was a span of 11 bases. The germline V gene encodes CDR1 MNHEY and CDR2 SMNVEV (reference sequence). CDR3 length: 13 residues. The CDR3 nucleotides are TGTGCCAGCAGTTTAGACGGCCTGGGCGAGCAGTACTTC. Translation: CASSLDGLGEQYF.

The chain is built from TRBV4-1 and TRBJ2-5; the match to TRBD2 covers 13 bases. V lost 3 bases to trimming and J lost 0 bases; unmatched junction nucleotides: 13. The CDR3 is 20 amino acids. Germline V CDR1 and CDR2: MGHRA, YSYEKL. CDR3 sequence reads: CASSQDAPSTSGGYQETQYF. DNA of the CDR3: TGCGCCAGCAGCCAGGATGCCCCTTCGACTAGCGGGGGGTACCAAGAGACCCAGTACTTC.

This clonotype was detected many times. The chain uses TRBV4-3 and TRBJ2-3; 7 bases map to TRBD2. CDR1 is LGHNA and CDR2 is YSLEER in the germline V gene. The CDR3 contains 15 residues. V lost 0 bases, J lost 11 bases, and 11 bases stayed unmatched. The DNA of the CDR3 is TGCGCCAGCAGCCAAGATACGGGAGGCCCAAGGGGGCAGTATTTT. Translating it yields CASSQDTGGPRGQYF.

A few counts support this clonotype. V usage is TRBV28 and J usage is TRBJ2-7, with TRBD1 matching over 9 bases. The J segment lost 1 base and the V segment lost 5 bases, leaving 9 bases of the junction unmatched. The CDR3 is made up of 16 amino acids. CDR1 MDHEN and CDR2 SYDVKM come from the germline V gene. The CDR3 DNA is TGTGCCAGCAGTCCGCCCGACAGGGGGGGATCCTACGAGCAGTACTTC. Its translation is CASSPPDRGGSYEQYF. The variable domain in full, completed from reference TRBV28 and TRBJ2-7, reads DVKVTQSSRYLVKRTGEKVFLECVQDMDHENMFWYRQDPGLGLRLIYFSYDVKMKEKGDIPEGYSVSREKKERFSLILESASTNQTSMYLCASSPPDRGGSYEQYFGPGTRLTVT.

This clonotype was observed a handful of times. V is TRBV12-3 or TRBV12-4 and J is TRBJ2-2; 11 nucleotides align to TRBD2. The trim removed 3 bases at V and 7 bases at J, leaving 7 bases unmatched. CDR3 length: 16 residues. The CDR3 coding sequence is TGTGCCAGCAGTTTTAGCGGGAGGGTCCGGGGCGGGGAGCTGTTTTTT. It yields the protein CASSFSGRVRGGELFF.

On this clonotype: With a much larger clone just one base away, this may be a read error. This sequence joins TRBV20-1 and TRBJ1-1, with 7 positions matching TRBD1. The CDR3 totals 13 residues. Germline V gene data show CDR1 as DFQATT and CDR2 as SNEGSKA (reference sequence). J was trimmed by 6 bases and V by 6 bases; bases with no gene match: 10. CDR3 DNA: TGCAGTGCCAACCAGGGGGAAAACCCTGAAGCTTTCTTT. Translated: CSANQGENPEAFF.

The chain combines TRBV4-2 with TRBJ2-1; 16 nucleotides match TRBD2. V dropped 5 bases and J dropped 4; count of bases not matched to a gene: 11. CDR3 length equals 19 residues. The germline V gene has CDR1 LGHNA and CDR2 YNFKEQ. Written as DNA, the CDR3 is TGTGCCAGCAGCGCCCGTCCGGGACTAGCGGGGGGGAGTTACAATGAGCAGTTCTTC. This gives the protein CASSARPGLAGGSYNEQFF.

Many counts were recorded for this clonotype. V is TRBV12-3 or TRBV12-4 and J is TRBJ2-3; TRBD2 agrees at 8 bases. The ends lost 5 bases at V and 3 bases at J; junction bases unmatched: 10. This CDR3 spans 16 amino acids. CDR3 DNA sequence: TGTGCCAGCAGTCCCCGGGGGGGCGGTCGGACAGATACGCAGTATTTT. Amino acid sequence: CASSPRGGGRTDTQYF.

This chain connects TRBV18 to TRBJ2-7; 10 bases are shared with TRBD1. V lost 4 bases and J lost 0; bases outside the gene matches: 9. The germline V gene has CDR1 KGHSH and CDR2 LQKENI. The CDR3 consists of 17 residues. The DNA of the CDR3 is TGTGCCAGCTCACAAGGGACAGGGGCCAGGAGCTCCTACGAGCAGTACTTC. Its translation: CASSQGTGARSSYEQYF.

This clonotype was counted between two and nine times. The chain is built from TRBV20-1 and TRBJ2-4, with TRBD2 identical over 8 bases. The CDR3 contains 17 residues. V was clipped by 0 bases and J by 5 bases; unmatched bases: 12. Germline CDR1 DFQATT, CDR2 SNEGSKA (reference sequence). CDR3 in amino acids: CSARDLISGSIQNIQYF. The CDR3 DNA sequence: TGCAGTGCTAGAGATTTAATCAGCGGGAGCATCCAAAACATTCAGTACTTC.

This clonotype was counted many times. CDR3 bases: TGTGCCGGAAAGGTGACAGATACGCAGTATTTT. Its translation is CAGKVTDTQYF. J is TRBJ2-3 and V is TRBV2; no firm D call. Germline CDR1 reads SNHLY; CDR2 reads FYNNEI. The CDR3 covers 11 residues. Trimming removed 11 bases at V and 3 bases at J, with 9 bases between.

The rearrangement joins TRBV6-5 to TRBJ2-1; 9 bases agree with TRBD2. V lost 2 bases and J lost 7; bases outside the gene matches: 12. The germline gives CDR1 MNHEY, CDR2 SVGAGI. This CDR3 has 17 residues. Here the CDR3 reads CASSYMVAGGVGNEQFF. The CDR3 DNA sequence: TGTGCCAGCAGTTACATGGTTGCGGGGGGGGTTGGTAATGAGCAGTTCTTC.

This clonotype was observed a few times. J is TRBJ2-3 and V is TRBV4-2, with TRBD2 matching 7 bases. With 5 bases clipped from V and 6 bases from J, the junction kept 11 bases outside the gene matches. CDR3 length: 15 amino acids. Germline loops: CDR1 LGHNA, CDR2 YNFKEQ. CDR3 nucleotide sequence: TGTGCCAGCAGCGACACGGGGGGAACTTCCGATACGCAGTATTTT. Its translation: CASSDTGGTSDTQYF.

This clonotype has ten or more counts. The CDR3 region has the DNA TGCAGCGCCCGCGGCAGGGGCAAGACTGAAGCTTTCTTT. It codes for CSARGRGKTEAFF. This chain uses TRBV29-1 with TRBJ1-1; D possibly corresponds to TRBD1 (6 bases). The germline CDR1 and CDR2 sequences are SQVTM and ANQGSEA. This CDR3 is 13 amino acids long. V was clipped by 7 bases and J by 5 bases, with 17 bases between them.